The 8 T cell receptor beta chains presented below share a single source sample, sequenced in a study of T cells in Graves' hyperthyroidism and ophthalmopathy. The investigators amplified TCR beta CDR3 regions from RNA transcripts. Carried out on the TCR CDR3, a first-round RT-PCR used the HTBI primer set. TCRdb redid the calling of the multiplex PCR reads with MiXCR, one entry per CDR3 protein. In the table there are over 200,000 distinct CDR3 sequences, 17% of which are singletons. The sample consisted of blood. Receptor source: a man aged 50 to 60 with Graves' hyperthyroidism.

A word on this clonotype: A much bigger clone sits one base away, suggesting this may be a read error. The V call is TRBV20-1, the J call TRBJ2-2; TRBD2 agrees at 7 bases. V shed 8 bases, J shed 6 bases, and the junction held 9 bases outside the gene matches. CDR3 length equals 13 residues. Germline values: CDR1 DFQATT, CDR2 SNEGSKA (reference sequence). As DNA, the CDR3 is TGCAGTACTACACCCCGGGGGGCCGGGGAGCTGTTTTTT. Its translation: CSTTPRGAGELFF.

Many counts were recorded for this clonotype. The V call is TRBV30, the J call TRBJ1-6; D gene uncertain. V lost 0 bases and J lost 8, with 11 bases in between. Germline CDR1 is GTSNPN and CDR2 is SVGIG (reference sequence). This CDR3 is built from 14 residues. CDR3 protein: CAWSVSGRYSPLHF. The DNA for the CDR3 is TGTGCCTGGAGTGTTTCTGGGAGGTATTCACCCCTCCACTTT.

V is TRBV7-2 and J is TRBJ2-1; 10 bases map to TRBD1. The CDR3 consists of 17 residues. CDR1 is SGHTA and CDR2 is FQGNSA in the germline V gene. J lost 5 bases, V lost 4 bases, and 11 bases had no gene match. The CDR3 spells CASSYTGTGVGNNEQFF. CDR3 nucleotides: TGTGCCAGCAGCTACACAGGGACAGGGGTGGGAAACAATGAGCAGTTCTTC. Supplemented by reference TRBV7-2 and TRBJ2-1, the full variable domain reads GAGVSQSPSNKVTEKGKDVELRCDPISGHTALYWYRQSLGQGLEFLIYFQGNSAPDKSGLPSDRFSAERTGGSVSTLTIQRTQQEDSAVYLCASSYTGTGVGNNEQFFGPGTRLTVL.

This clonotype was detected many times. The chain carries TRBV9 and TRBJ2-1; TRBD2 matches at 11 bases. The V gene's germline CDR1 is SGDLS and CDR2 YYNGEE. This CDR3 region has 15 residues. Losses at the gene ends were 0 bases for V and 6 bases for J; bases not matched to a gene: 2. The CDR3 coding sequence is TGTGCCAGCAGCGTAGGACTAGCGGGAATCAATGAGCAGTTCTTC. This gives the protein CASSVGLAGINEQFF. Based on the CDR3 plus reference TRBV9 and TRBJ2-1, the full variable domain is DSGVTQTPKHLITATGQRVTLRCSPRSGDLSVYWYQQSLDQGLQFLIQYYNGEERAKGNILERFSAQQFPDLHSELNLSSLELGDSALYFCASSVGLAGINEQFFGPGTRLTVL.

A few counts support this clonotype. The CDR3 loop is CASTPGGTGELFF. The CDR3 region has the DNA TGTGCCAGCACCCCCGGTGGCACCGGGGAGCTGTTTTTT. The V call is TRBV6-1, the J call TRBJ2-2; D is uncertain. CDR1 and CDR2 from the germline V gene are MNHNS and SASEGT. The CDR3 runs to 13 residues. Trimming cost V 7 bases and J 4 bases, with 10 bases left between them.

This clonotype was observed a few times. V usage is TRBV9 and J usage is TRBJ1-6, with D possibly being TRBD1 (6 bases). V was cut by 2 bases and J by 7 bases, with 13 bases left in between. CDR3 length equals 15 residues. Germline CDR1 SGDLS, CDR2 YYNGEE. The CDR3 region has the DNA TGTGCCAGCAGCGTTGGGACAACGGGGAATTCACCCCTCCACTTT. Translation gives CASSVGTTGNSPLHF.

This clonotype showed up many times. This rearrangement joins TRBV30 to TRBJ2-7; D call uncertain. The germline V gene has CDR1 GTSNPN and CDR2 SVGIG (reference sequence). The CDR3 extends over 12 amino acids. Trimming took off 2 bases at V and 2 bases at J, with 7 bases between the two ends. Written as DNA, the CDR3 is TGTGCCTGGAGTTTTACGACCTACGAGCAGTACTTC. Residues: CAWSFTTYEQYF.

This chain links TRBV5-4 with TRBJ1-3; no firm D call. The CDR3 is made up of 14 amino acids. V dropped 0 bases and J dropped 2 bases, with 6 bases sitting between them. Germline V gene lookup returns CDR1 SGHNT and CDR2 YYREEE (reference sequence). The CDR3 reads CASSLELTGNTIYF. The CDR3 coding sequence is TGTGCCAGCAGCTTGGAACTAACTGGAAACACCATATATTTT.